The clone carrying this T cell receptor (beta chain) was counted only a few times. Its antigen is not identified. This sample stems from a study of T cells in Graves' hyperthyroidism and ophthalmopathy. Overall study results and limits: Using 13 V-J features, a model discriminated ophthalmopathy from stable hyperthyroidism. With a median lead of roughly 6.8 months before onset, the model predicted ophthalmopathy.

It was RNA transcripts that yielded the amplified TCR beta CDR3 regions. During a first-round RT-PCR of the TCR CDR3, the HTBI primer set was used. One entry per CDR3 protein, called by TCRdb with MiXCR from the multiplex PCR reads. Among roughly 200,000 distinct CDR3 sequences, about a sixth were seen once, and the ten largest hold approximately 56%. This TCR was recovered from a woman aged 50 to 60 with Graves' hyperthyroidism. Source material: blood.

The CDR3 here is CASSFSPTGTNTEAFF. Here the CDR3 DNA reads TGTGCCAGCAGCTTTTCCCCTACAGGAACGAACACTGAAGCTTTCTTT. V usage is TRBV5-5 and J usage is TRBJ1-1, with D maybe TRBD1 (5 bases). V was pared by 2 bases and J by 1 base, with 15 bases between. Germline V lookup: CDR1 SGHKS, CDR2 YYEKEE (reference sequence). The CDR3 totals 16 residues.